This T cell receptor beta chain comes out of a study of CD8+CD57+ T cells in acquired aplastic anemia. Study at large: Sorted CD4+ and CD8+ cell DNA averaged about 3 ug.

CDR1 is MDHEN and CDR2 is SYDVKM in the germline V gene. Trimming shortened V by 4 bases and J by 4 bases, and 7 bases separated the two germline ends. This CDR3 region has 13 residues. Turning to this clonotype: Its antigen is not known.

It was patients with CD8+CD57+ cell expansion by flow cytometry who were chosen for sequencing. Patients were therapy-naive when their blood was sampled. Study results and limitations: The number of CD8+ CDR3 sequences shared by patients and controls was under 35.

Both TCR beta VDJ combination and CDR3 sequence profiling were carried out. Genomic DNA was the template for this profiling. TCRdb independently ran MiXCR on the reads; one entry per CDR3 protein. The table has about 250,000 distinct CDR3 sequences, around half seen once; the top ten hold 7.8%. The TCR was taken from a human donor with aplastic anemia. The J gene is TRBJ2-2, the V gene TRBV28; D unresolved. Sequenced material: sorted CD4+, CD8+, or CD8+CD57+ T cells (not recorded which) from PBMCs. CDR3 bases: TGTGCCAGCAGTTGGTCGTGCACCGGGGAGCTGTTTTTT. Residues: CASSWSCTGELFF.